This is a list of T cell receptor beta chains from one sample in a study of PD-1 blockade in classical Hodgkin lymphoma. Sequencing used immunoSEQ multiplex PCR; TCRdb keeps in-frame clones, though not all of them. In the table there are a few thousand clones, over 60% of which are singletons. This sample comprised CD4+ T cells from blood, obtained before the fourth cycle of nivolumab. All receptors derive from a human donor with classical Hodgkin lymphoma. Each CDR3 is given without its conserved first and last residue. Each record gives: J gene, V gene, CDR3 protein.

TRBJ1-5	TRBV4-1	ASSQLVDAGIQPQH
TRBJ2-1	TRBV7-9	ASSLAVGNEQF
TRBJ2-2	TRBV15	ATSSLRGPTGELF
TRBJ2-5	TRBV19	ASCDWAGGLQTQY
TRBJ2-6	TRBV4-3	ASSQGIGFSPGANVLT
TRBJ2-1	TRBV7-2	ASSPLNPARHEQF
TRBJ1-4	TRBV7-9	ASSPSVGISEKLF
TRBJ1-1	TRBV28	ASSLFTRRNTEAF
TRBJ1-2	TRBV21-1	ASSVCYT
TRBJ2-3	TRBV4-3	ASSQDSSAGVSDTQY
TRBJ2-6	TRBV7-6	ASSQGQGSGANVLT
TRBJ2-4	TRBV7-9	ASSLGEGQLAKNIQY
TRBJ1-4	TRBV5-8	ASRTEGTGRNEKLF
TRBJ2-3	TRBV18	ASSPVDRADTQY